The 11 T cell receptor beta chains below all came from one sample that was sequenced in a study of identical twins. MiXCR, applied by TCRdb to the 5' RACE reads, yields one record per CDR3 protein. Found here are roughly 750,000 distinct CDR3 sequences, less than 25% of them singletons; the top ten hold 4% to 4.5%. This sample also appeared in a second study, on T cells expressing NK-cell markers.

Specimen: PBMCs. The receptor set was obtained from a woman under 30 in good health.

J is TRBJ2-1 and V is TRBV20-1; 8 nucleotides match TRBD2. V dropped 6 bases and J dropped 2; count of bases not matched to a gene: 6. Germline V CDR1 and CDR2: DFQATT, SNEGSKA (reference sequence). This CDR3 has 14 amino acids. CDR3: CSADSGVTYNEQFF. The CDR3 nucleotides read TGCAGTGCGGATAGCGGGGTGACCTACAATGAGCAGTTCTTC.

This clonotype was picked up many times. The chain combines TRBV7-8 with TRBJ1-5, with 7 bases identical to TRBD1. Germline V gives CDR1 SGHVS, CDR2 FQNEAQ. CDR3 length equals 17 residues. Trimming removed 7 bases from V and 6 bases from J; junction bases left unmatched: 18. DNA for the CDR3: TGTGCCAGCACCAAATACGGGAGGTCGGCAGGGGGTCAGCCCCAGCATTTT. It specifies CASTKYGRSAGGQPQHF.

The genes are TRBV9 and TRBJ2-5, with D perhaps matching TRBD1 (5 bases). This CDR3 has 15 residues. V lost 3 bases, J lost 4 bases, and 16 bases lay in between. The V gene's germline CDR1 is SGDLS and CDR2 YYNGEE. CDR3 bases: TGTGCCAGCAGCGCGACTTGGGGCCCCAGAGAGACCCAGTACTTC. Translation: CASSATWGPRETQYF.

This clonotype was picked up many times. The chain recombines TRBV25-1 with TRBJ1-1; D call uncertain. With 1 base removed from V and 4 bases from J, the gap between germline ends came to 10 bases. The germline V gene has CDR1 MGHDK and CDR2 SYGVNS. This CDR3 has 14 amino acids. CDR3 DNA: TGTGCCAGCAGTGAATTGACTATGGGCACTGAAGCTTTCTTT. It translates to CASSELTMGTEAFF.

The table lists this clonotype with a few counts. The V call is TRBV11-2, the J call TRBJ1-2; D remains ambiguous. Between the trimmed V and J ends, which lost 7 bases and 8 bases, there was a span of 17 bases. The CDR3 runs 13 residues. CDR1 is SGHAT and CDR2 is FQNNGV in the germline V gene. CDR3 sequence (DNA): TGTGCCAGCACGCTACCGGGGTTTTGGGGCTACACCTTC. Protein product: CASTLPGFWGYTF.

This clonotype showed up many times. The gene calls are TRBV20-1 and TRBJ2-1, with 9 positions matching TRBD1. This CDR3 comprises 14 residues. Germline V lookup: CDR1 DFQATT, CDR2 SNEGSKA (reference sequence). After removal of 3 bases from V and 8 bases from J, the junction contained 8 bases not matched to a gene. In nucleotides, the CDR3 is TGCAGTGCTAGTAGGACAGGGGTGGGGGATGAGCAGTTCTTC. It translates to CSASRTGVGDEQFF.

This chain uses TRBV10-1 with TRBJ2-3, with unresolved D. Trimming cost V 6 bases and J 2 bases, with 9 bases left between them. The CDR3 length is 13 residues. CDR1 is WNHNN, CDR2 SYGVQD, per germline (reference sequence). The CDR3 DNA reads as TGCGCCAGCAGCGAAGCCAACACAGATACGCAGTATTTT. Protein product: CASSEANTDTQYF.

The table lists this clonotype with a few counts. The chain joins TRBV20-1 to TRBJ2-5, with 7 bases that match TRBD2. The V gene's germline CDR1 is DFQATT and CDR2 SNEGSKA (reference sequence). This CDR3 spans 12 amino acids. J lost 7 bases, V lost 5 bases, and 7 bases had no gene match. The CDR3 protein is CSAAYWGGTQYF. The CDR3 bases are TGCAGTGCTGCCTATTGGGGGGGGACCCAGTACTTC.

This rearrangement joins TRBV7-9 to TRBJ2-1, with 8 nucleotides matching TRBD2. CDR1 and CDR2 from the germline V gene are SEHNR and FQNEAQ (reference sequence). The CDR3 contains 15 residues. The junction had 9 bases not matched to a gene; V was cut back by 3 bases and J by 8 bases. The CDR3 nucleotides are TGTGCCAGCAGCTTGGTTGACGGGAGGGACGATGAGCAGTTCTTC. It specifies CASSLVDGRDDEQFF.

The chain uses TRBV9 and TRBJ2-2; D is possibly TRBD1 (5 bases). From germline, CDR1 is SGDLS and CDR2 YYNGEE. Trimming shortened V by 4 bases and J by 6 bases, and 10 bases separated the two germline ends. This CDR3 is built from 13 residues. The CDR3 DNA follows: TGTGCCAGCAGCCCCAGGGATTCCGGGGAGCTGTTTTTT. This sequence encodes CASSPRDSGELFF.

In its sample, this clonotype was seen a few times. This chain connects TRBV18 to TRBJ2-5; weak D call: TRBD1 (5 bases). The CDR3 extends over 15 amino acids. Germline loops: CDR1 KGHSH, CDR2 LQKENI. V lost 1 base and J 4 bases, leaving 13 bases between the germline ends. CDR3 nucleotides: TGTGCCAGCTCACCACGTCGCAGGGATTCAGAGACCCAGTACTTC. This translates into CASSPRRRDSETQYF.